The next 17 T cell receptor beta chains were all read from a single sample in a study of molecular identifiers for immune sequencing clone quantification. A single record per CDR3 protein comes from TCRdb applying MiXCR to the PCR reads. The data show over 600,000 distinct CDR3 sequences, just under 20% seen once. Sequenced: naive CD8+ T cells from blood, with Jurkat cell RNA spiked in. Subset described: FACS-sorted CD8+CD4-CCR7+CD45RA+ naive T cells. The receptors were gathered from a human donor in good health. Some libraries in this study had Jurkat cell RNA spiked in.

The chain joins TRBV6-8 to TRBJ2-1; D is undetermined. Germline-derived CDR1 and CDR2 are MNHGY and SAAAGT. This CDR3 comprises 17 residues. V lost 2 bases and J 0 bases, leaving 14 bases between the germline ends. The CDR3, as DNA: TGTGCCAGCAGTTACCCCCCCCACACTATCTCCTACAATGAGCAGTTCTTC. This translates into CASSYPPHTISYNEQFF.

This clonotype was observed at least ten times. The gene calls are TRBV7-2 and TRBJ2-1, with TRBD1 as a possible D gene (5 bases). Trimming cost V 3 bases and J 8 bases, with 14 bases left between them. Germline assignment: CDR1 SGHTA and CDR2 FQGNSA. CDR3 length equals 14 residues. The CDR3 nucleotides read TGTGCCAGCAGCTTGAGTGGCGTGGGGCATGAGCAGTTCTTC. This gives the protein CASSLSGVGHEQFF.

Note on this clonotype: This may come from a read error, since a much larger clone is one base off. Since the CDR3 does not end with the conserved phenylalanine or tryptophan, this likely comes from a read error. This rearrangement joins TRBV9 to TRBJ2-2, with no clear D. The CDR3 totals 13 residues. Looked up from germline, CDR1 is SGDLS and CDR2 is YYNGEE. Trimming shortened V by 0 bases and J by 7 bases, and 7 bases separated the two germline ends. CDR3 in DNA: TGTGCCAGCAGCGTAGGGGGTTACGGGGAGCTGTTTTCT. This sequence encodes CASSVGGYGELFS.

This clonotype has ten or more counts. This rearrangement joins TRBV5-1 to TRBJ2-7; D gene unclear. Trimming took off 4 bases at V and 5 bases at J, with 10 bases between the two ends. This CDR3 contains 12 residues. CDR1 is SGHRS, CDR2 YFSETQ, per germline. CDR3 bases: TGCGCCAGCAGCACGTCGGGTAACGAGCAGTACTTC. Translated, it gives CASSTSGNEQYF.

This clonotype was seen a few times. The rearrangement uses TRBV7-9 and TRBJ2-1, with TRBD2 identical over 11 bases. Unmatched junction bases numbered 16, after V lost 5 bases and J lost 1 base. CDR1 is SEHNR and CDR2 is FQNEAQ in the germline V gene (reference sequence). The CDR3 is 20 amino acids. DNA for the CDR3: TGTGCCAGCAGCAACCCAACGGGGACTAGCGGTCGGGGGTCCTACAATGAGCAGTTCTTC. Residues: CASSNPTGTSGRGSYNEQFF.

This clonotype has a handful of counts. The V gene is TRBV7-2, the J gene TRBJ1-3; TRBD1 is a possible D gene (6 bases). Trimming pared 2 bases from V and 0 bases from J, leaving 20 bases between. The CDR3 is 19 amino acids. From germline, CDR1 is SGHTA and CDR2 FQGNSA. Here the CDR3 DNA reads TGTGCCAGCAGCTTAAGCGTACAGGGACCCCTCGTCTCTGGAAACACCATATATTTT. As protein: CASSLSVQGPLVSGNTIYF.

There are many counts of this clonotype. This rearrangement joins TRBV6-1 to TRBJ2-3, with TRBD2 as a possible D gene (7 bases). V was pared by 6 bases and J by 2 bases, with 18 bases between. Germline loops: CDR1 MNHNS, CDR2 SASEGT. The CDR3 covers 16 residues. CDR3 protein: CASRIQKGGFTDTQYF. CDR3 nucleotide sequence: TGTGCCAGCAGAATACAAAAGGGGGGGTTCACAGATACGCAGTATTTT.

The chain couples TRBV20-1 to TRBJ2-7; 10 nucleotides match TRBD1. Per germline, CDR1 DFQATT and CDR2 SNEGSKA (reference sequence). The junction had 2 bases not matched to a gene; V was cut back by 1 base and J by 2 bases. This CDR3 spans 14 amino acids. The CDR3 DNA reads as TGCAGTGCTAGAGTTGACAGGGGGCCCTACGAGCAGTACTTC. Residues: CSARVDRGPYEQYF.

This clonotype was observed a few times. V and J are TRBV7-9 and TRBJ2-6; TRBD2 aligns across 7 bases. There are 16 residues in the CDR3. Losses at the gene ends were 6 bases for V and 2 bases for J; bases not matched to a gene: 7. Germline-derived CDR1 and CDR2 are SEHNR and FQNEAQ (reference sequence). CDR3 nucleotide sequence: TGTGCCAGCAGAACAGAGCGGGGTCCTGGGGCCAACGTCCTGACTTTC. Translating it yields CASRTERGPGANVLTF.

This clonotype was observed at least ten times. In DNA, the CDR3 is TGTGCCAGCAGCCCCTTGGACAGCGCGAACACCGGGGAGCTGTTTTTT. It encodes CASSPLDSANTGELFF. This chain joins TRBV7-3 and TRBJ2-2; D might be TRBD1 (6 bases). This CDR3 contains 16 residues. Germline V gives CDR1 SGHTA, CDR2 FQGTGA. V was shortened by 5 bases and J by 0 bases, with 13 bases between the two germline ends.

V and J are TRBV10-3 and TRBJ1-5, with D uncertain. Germline V gene sequence: CDR1 ENHRY, CDR2 SYGVKD. The CDR3 runs 9 residues. Trimming cost V 10 bases and J 2 bases, with 0 bases left between them. DNA for the CDR3: TGTGCCAGCAATCAGCCCCAGCATTTT. This codes for CASNQPQHF.

This clonotype showed up just a few times. This sequence joins TRBV4-3 and TRBJ1-5; D gene unclear. The CDR3 has 18 amino acids. Germline-derived CDR1 and CDR2 are LGHNA and YSLEER. The V end was cut by 1 base, the J end by 2 bases, with 18 bases between. The DNA of the CDR3 is TGCGCCAGCAGCCAAGTTCACCATAATCCTAGCGGCAATCAGCCCCAGCATTTT. It is translated as CASSQVHHNPSGNQPQHF.

The chain employs TRBV6-5 and TRBJ2-7; D is unclear. Trimming cost V 7 bases and J 2 bases, with 18 bases left between them. The CDR3 sequence is 15 residues long. Looked up from germline, CDR1 is MNHEY and CDR2 is SVGAGI. CDR3 bases: TGTGCCAGCACCCCCTTTTGGACGGCAACCTACGAGCAGTACTTC. As protein: CASTPFWTATYEQYF.

This clonotype has more than one count but fewer than ten. V usage is TRBV27 and J usage is TRBJ2-7; 11 nucleotides agree with TRBD1. Germline CDR1 is MNHEY and CDR2 is SMNVEV (reference sequence). The V segment lost 5 bases and the J segment 5 bases; nucleotides outside the gene matches: 8. This CDR3 spans 15 amino acids. The CDR3 loop reads CASSGEDRGRNEQYF. The CDR3 DNA follows: TGTGCCAGCAGTGGGGAGGACAGGGGGCGCAACGAGCAGTACTTC.

Points on this clonotype: This may come from a read error, since a much larger clone is one base off. This chain links TRBV7-9 with TRBJ2-5; D gene unclear. The CDR3 totals 13 residues. Germline V gene lookup returns CDR1 SEHNR and CDR2 FQNEAQ (reference sequence). The CDR3 sequence: CASRNAYQETQCF. Here the CDR3 DNA reads TGTGCCAGCCGGAACGCATACCAAGAGACCCAGTGCTTC. Full variable domain (missing parts from reference TRBV7-9 and TRBJ2-5): DTGVSQNPRHKITKRGQNVTFRCDPISEHNRLYWYRQTLGQGPEFLTYFQNEAQLEKSRLLSDRFSAERPKGSFSTLEIQRTEQGDSAMYLCASRNAYQETQCFGPGTRLLVL.

This clonotype was detected ten times or more. The chain joins TRBV28 to TRBJ2-3, with 8 bases identical to TRBD2. This CDR3 has 16 amino acids. V shed 6 bases, J shed 4 bases, and the junction held 12 bases outside the gene matches. From germline, CDR1 is MDHEN and CDR2 SYDVKM. This chain's CDR3 is CASSLRGGGTPDTQYF. CDR3 DNA sequence: TGTGCCAGCAGCCTTCGGGGGGGGGGAACCCCAGATACGCAGTATTTT. The variable domain in full, with the rest retrieved from reference TRBV28 and TRBJ2-3, is DVKVTQSSRYLVKRTGEKVFLECVQDMDHENMFWYRQDPGLGLRLIYFSYDVKMKEKGDIPEGYSVSREKKERFSLILESASTNQTSMYLCASSLRGGGTPDTQYFGPGTRLTVL.

At least ten counts were recorded for this clonotype. The chain employs TRBV7-9 and TRBJ2-7; D uncertain. Germline CDR1 is SEHNR and CDR2 is FQNEAQ (reference sequence). The CDR3 sequence is 13 residues long. The V end was cut by 3 bases, the J end by 3 bases, with 9 bases between. Here the CDR3 reads CASSLGSIYEQYF. The CDR3, as DNA: TGTGCCAGCAGCTTGGGTTCAATCTACGAGCAGTACTTC.